This T cell receptor beta chain was obtained from a study of blood T cells in healthy people across ages. Study results and limitations: With donor CMV status unknown, expanded clonotype changes were possibly confounded. Strong correlation linked observed beta diversity and percent naive T cells.

It was with a sample-barcoded 5' primer and a J-beta primer mix that a second PCR of roughly 7 to 12 cycles was run. A tag from a template-switch adaptor with 12 random nucleotides marked each cDNA molecule. TCRdb processed the 5' RACE reads anew with MiXCR; each CDR3 protein has one entry. The sample has 980,000 or so distinct CDR3 sequences, roughly 50% seen once. The CDR3 extends over 13 amino acids. From germline, CDR1 is SGHTA and CDR2 FQGNSA. V lost 0 bases and J lost 13, with 10 bases in between. This clonotype turned up a few times. The antigen remains undetermined. The sample, approximately 11 milliliters of peripheral blood, was drawn from each donor.

The chain uses TRBV7-2 and TRBJ1-6, with D unresolved. The specimen was blood. The source is a young man in good health. This CDR3 reads CASSLAQESPLHF. Written as DNA, the CDR3 is TGTGCCAGCAGCTTAGCCCAGGAATCCCCCCTCCACTTT. The full variable domain, in which reference TRBV7-2 and TRBJ1-6 provide the parts outside the CDR3, is GAGVSQSPSNKVTEKGKDVELRCDPISGHTALYWYRQSLGQGLEFLIYFQGNSAPDKSGLPSDRFSAERTGGSVSTLTIQRTQQEDSAVYLCASSLAQESPLHFGNGTRLTVT.